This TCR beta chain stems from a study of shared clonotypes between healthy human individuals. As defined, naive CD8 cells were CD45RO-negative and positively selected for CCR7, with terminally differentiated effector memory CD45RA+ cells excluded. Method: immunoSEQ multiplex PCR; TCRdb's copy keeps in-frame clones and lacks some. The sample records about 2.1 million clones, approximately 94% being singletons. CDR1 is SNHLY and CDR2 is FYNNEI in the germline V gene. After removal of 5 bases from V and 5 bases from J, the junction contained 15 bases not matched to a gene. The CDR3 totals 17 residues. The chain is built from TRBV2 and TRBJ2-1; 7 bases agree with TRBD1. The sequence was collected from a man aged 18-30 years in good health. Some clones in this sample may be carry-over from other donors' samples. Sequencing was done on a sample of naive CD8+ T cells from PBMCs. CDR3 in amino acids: CASSKYTAPTGDNEQFF. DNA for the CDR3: TGTGCCAGCAGTAAATACACCGCACCCACAGGGGACAATGAGCAGTTCTTC.